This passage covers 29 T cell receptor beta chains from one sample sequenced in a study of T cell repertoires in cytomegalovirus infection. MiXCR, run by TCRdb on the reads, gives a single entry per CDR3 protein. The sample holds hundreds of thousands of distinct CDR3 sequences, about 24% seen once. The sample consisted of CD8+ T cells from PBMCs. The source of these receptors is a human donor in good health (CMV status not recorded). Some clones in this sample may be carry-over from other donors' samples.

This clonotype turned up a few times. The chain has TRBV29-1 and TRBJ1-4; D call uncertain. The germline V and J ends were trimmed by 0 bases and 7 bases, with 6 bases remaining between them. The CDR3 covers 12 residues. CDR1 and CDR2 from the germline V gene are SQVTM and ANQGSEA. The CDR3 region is CSVEDAVEKLFF. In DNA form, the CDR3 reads TGCAGCGTTGAAGATGCAGTTGAAAAACTGTTTTTT. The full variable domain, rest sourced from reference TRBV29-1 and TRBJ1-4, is SAVISQKPSRDICQRGTSLTIQCQVDSQVTMMFWYRQQPGQSLTLIATANQGSEATYESGFVIDKFPISRPNLTFSTLTVSNMSPEDSSIYLCSVEDAVEKLFFGSGTQLSVL.

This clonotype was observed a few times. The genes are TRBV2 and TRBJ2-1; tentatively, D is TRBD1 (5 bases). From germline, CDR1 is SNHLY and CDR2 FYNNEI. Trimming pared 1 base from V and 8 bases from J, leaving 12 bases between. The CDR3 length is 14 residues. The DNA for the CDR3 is TGTGCCAGCAGTGAAGGAGGACATTTCGATGAGCAGTTCTTC. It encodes CASSEGGHFDEQFF. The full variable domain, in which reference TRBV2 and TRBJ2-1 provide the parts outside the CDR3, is EPEVTQTPSHQVTQMGQEVILRCVPISNHLYFYWYRQILGQKVEFLVSFYNNEISEKSEIFDDQFSVERPDGSNFTLKIRSTKLEDSAMYFCASSEGGHFDEQFFGPGTRLTVL.

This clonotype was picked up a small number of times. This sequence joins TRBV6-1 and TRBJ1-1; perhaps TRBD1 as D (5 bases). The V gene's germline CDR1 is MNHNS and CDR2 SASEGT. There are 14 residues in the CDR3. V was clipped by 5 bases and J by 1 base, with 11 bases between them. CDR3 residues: CASSIRTKNTEAFF. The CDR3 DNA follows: TGTGCCAGCAGTATTCGGACAAAGAACACTGAAGCTTTCTTT.

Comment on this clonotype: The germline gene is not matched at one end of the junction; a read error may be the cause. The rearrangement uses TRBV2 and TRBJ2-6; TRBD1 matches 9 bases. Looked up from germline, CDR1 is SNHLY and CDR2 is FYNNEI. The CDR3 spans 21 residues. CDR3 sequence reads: CAIRRFWDRVGGTSVANVLTF. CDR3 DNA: TGTGCCATCCGTAGGTTTTGGGACAGGGTCGGTGGGACCTCTGTGGCCAACGTCCTGACTTTC.

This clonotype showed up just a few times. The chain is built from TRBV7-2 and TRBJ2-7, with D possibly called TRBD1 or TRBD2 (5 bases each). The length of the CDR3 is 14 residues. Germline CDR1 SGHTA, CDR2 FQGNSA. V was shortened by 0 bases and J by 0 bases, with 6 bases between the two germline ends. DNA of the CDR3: TGTGCCAGCAGCTTAGCGGGGACCTCCTACGAGCAGTACTTC. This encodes CASSLAGTSYEQYF.

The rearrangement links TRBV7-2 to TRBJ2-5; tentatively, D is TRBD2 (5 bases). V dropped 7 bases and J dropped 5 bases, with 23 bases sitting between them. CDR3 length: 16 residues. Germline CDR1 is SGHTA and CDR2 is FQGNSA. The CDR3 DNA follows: TGTGCCAGCACCGAGGCAGTCGAGGGCCTCGCGGAGACCCAGTACTTC. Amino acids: CASTEAVEGLAETQYF.

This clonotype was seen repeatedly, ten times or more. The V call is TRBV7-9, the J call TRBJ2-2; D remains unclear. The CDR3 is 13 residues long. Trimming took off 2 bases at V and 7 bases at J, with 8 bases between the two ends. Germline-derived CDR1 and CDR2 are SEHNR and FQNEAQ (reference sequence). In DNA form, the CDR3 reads TGTGCCAGCAGCTTAATGGAACTCGGGGAGCTGTTTTTT. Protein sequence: CASSLMELGELFF.

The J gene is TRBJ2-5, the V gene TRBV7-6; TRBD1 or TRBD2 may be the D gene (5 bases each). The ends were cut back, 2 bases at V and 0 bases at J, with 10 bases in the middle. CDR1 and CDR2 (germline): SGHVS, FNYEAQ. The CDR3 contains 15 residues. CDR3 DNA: TGTGCCAGCAGCTTAAAGGGACCGTACCAAGAGACCCAGTACTTC. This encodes CASSLKGPYQETQYF. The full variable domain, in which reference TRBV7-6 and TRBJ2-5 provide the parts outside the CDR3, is GAGVSQSPRYKVTKRGQDVALRCDPISGHVSLYWYRQALGQGPEFLTYFNYEAQQDKSGLPNDRFSAERPEGSISTLTIQRTEQRDSAMYRCASSLKGPYQETQYFGPGTRLLVL.

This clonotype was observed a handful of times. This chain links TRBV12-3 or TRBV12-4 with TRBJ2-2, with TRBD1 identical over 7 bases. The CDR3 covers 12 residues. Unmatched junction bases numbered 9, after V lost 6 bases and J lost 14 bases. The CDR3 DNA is TGTGCCAGCAGCACTCGACAGGGAGAACTGTTTTTT. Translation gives CASSTRQGELFF.

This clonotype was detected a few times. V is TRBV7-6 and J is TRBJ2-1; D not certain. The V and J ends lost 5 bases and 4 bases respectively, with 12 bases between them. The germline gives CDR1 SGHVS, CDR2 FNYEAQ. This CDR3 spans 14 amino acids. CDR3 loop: CASSDQVGYNEQFF. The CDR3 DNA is TGTGCCAGCAGCGATCAGGTCGGTTACAATGAGCAGTTCTTC.

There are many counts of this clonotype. Here the CDR3 DNA reads TGTGCCAGCAGGGAGACTAGCGGCTATCAGGAGACCCAGTACTTC. Amino acid sequence: CASRETSGYQETQYF. The chain couples TRBV7-2 to TRBJ2-5, with TRBD2 matching over 9 bases. This CDR3 region has 15 residues. From germline, CDR1 is SGHTA and CDR2 FQGNSA. V shed 6 bases, J shed 5 bases, and the junction held 10 bases outside the gene matches.

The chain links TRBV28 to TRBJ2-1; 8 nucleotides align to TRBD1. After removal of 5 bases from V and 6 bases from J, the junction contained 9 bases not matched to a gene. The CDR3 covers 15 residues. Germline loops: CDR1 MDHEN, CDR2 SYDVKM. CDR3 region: CASSLQDRAGNEQFF. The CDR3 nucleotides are TGTGCCAGCAGTCTTCAGGACAGGGCAGGCAATGAGCAGTTCTTC.

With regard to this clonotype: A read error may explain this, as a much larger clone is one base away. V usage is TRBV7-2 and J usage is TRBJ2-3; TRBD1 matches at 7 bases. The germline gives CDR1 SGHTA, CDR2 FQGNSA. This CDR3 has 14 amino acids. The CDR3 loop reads CASSGRQGTDTLYF. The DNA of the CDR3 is TGTGCCAGCAGCGGCCGACAGGGCACAGATACGCTGTATTTT.

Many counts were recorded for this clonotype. The CDR3 DNA is TGTGCCAGCAGCCCCCTAGCGGGGGGGCGGAACATTCAGTACTTC. It codes for CASSPLAGGRNIQYF. The rearrangement uses TRBV7-6 and TRBJ2-4, with 12 bases that match TRBD2. J was trimmed by 7 bases and V by 5 bases; bases with no gene match: 6. This CDR3 has 15 residues. Germline CDR1 is SGHVS and CDR2 is FNYEAQ.

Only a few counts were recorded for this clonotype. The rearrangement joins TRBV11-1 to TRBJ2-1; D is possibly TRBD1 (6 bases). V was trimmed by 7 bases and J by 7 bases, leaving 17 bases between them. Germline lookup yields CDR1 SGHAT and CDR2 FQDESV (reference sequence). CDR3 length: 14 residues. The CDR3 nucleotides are TGTGCCAGCAAAAGACAGGTTGGACCAAATGAGCAGTTCTTC. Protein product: CASKRQVGPNEQFF.

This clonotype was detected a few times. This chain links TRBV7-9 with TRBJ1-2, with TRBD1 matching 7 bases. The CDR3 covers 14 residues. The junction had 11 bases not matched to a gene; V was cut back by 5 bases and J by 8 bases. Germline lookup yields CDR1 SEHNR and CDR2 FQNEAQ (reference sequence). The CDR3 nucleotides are TGTGCCAGCAGCGGCCTTGGGACAGCAGAGGGCTACACCTTC. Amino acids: CASSGLGTAEGYTF.

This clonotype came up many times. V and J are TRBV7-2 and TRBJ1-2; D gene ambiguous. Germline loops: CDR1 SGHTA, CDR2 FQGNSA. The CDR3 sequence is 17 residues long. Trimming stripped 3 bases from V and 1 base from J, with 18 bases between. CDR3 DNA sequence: TGTGCCAGCAGCTTCTCAAGGGAGGACGCTTATAACTATGGCTACACCTTC. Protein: CASSFSREDAYNYGYTF.

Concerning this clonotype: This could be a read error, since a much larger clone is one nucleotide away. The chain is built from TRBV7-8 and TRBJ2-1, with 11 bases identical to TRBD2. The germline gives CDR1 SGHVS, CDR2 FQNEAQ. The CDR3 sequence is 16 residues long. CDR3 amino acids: CASNLSTSGGHNEQFF. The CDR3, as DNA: TGTGCCAGCAACTTAAGTACTAGCGGGGGTCACAATGAGCAGTTCTTC.

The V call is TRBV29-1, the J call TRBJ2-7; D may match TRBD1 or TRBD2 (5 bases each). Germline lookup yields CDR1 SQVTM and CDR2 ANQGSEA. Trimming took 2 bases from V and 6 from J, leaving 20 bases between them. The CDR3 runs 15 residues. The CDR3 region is CSVESPGGTPSEQYF. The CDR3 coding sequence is TGCAGCGTTGAAAGTCCCGGTGGGACCCCCTCCGAGCAGTACTTC.

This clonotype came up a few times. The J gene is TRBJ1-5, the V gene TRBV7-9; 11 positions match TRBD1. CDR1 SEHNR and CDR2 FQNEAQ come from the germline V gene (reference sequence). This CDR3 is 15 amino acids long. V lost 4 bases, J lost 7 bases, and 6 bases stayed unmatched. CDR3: CASSSGQGAGQPQHF. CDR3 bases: TGTGCCAGCAGCTCAGGACAGGGGGCAGGGCAGCCCCAGCATTTT.

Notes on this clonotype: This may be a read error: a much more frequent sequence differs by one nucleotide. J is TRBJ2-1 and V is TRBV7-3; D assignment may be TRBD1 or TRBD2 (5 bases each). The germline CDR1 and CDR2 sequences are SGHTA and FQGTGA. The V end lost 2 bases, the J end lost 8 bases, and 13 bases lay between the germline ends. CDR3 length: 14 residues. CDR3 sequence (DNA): TGTGCCAGCAGCTTAGCAACCCTGGGACATGAGCAGTTCTTC. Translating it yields CASSLATLGHEQFF.

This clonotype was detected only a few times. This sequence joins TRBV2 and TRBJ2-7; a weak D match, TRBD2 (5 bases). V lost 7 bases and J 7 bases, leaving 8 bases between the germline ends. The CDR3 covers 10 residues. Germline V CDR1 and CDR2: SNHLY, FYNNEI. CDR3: CASIGVEQYV. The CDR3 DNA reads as TGTGCCAGCATCGGGGTAGAGCAGTACGTC.

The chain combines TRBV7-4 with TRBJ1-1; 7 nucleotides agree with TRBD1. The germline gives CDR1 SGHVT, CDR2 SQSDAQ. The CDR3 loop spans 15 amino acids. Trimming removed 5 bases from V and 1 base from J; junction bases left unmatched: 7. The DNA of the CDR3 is TGTGCCAGCAGCCGATTTCAGGGGGGGAACACTGAAGCTTTCTTT. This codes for CASSRFQGGNTEAFF.

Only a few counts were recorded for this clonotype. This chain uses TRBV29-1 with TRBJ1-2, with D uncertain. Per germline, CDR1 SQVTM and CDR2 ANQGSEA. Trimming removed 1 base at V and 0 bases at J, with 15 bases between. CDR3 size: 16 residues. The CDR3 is CSVEGGILRTNYGYTF. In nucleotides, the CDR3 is TGCAGCGTTGAAGGGGGTATCCTACGCACTAACTATGGCTACACCTTC.

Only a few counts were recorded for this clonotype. In nucleotides, the CDR3 is TGCAGCGTTGAAGAAGGGAGCTCTGGAAACACCATATATTTT. Residues: CSVEEGSSGNTIYF. V is TRBV29-1 and J is TRBJ1-3; D is unclear. From germline, CDR1 is SQVTM and CDR2 ANQGSEA. CDR3 length: 14 amino acids. Trimming pared 0 bases from V and 0 bases from J, leaving 6 bases between.

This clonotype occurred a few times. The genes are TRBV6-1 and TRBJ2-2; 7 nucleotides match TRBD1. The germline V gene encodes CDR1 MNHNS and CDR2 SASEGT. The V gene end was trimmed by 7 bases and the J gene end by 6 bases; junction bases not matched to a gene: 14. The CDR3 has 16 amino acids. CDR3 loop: CASTPWKGAKAGELFF. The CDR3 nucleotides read TGTGCCAGCACCCCCTGGAAGGGGGCAAAGGCCGGGGAGCTGTTTTTT.

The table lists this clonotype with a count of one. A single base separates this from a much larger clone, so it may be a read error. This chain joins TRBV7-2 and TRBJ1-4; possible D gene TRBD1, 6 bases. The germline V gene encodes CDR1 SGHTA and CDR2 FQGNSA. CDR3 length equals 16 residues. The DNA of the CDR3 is TGTGCCAACAGCTTGAACAGGGTAGTAACTAATGAAAAACTGTTTTTT. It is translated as CANSLNRVVTNEKLFF.

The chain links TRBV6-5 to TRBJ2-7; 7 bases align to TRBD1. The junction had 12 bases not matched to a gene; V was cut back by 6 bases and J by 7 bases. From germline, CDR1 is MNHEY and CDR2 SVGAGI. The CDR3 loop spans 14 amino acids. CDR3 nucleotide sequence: TGTGCCAGCAGGCCGGGACAGCAAAGCGGAGAGCAGTACGTC. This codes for CASRPGQQSGEQYV.

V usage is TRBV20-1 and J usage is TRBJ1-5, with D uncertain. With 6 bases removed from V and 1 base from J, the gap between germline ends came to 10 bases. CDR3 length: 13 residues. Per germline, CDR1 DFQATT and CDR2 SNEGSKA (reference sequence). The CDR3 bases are TGCAGTGCCATCAAGATCAGCAATCAGCCCCAGCATTTT. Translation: CSAIKISNQPQHF.